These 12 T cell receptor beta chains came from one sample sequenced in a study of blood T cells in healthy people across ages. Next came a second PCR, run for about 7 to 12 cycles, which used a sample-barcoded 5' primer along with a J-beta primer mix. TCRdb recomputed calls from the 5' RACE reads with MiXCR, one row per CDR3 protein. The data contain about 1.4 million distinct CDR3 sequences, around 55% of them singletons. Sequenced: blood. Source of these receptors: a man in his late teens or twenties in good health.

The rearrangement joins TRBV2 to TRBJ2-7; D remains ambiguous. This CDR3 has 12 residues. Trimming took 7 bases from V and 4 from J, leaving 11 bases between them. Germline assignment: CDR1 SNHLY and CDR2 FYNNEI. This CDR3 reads CASIPLGYEQYF. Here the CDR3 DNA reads TGTGCCAGCATCCCCTTGGGGTACGAGCAGTACTTC. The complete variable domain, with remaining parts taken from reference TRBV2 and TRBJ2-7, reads EPEVTQTPSHQVTQMGQEVILRCVPISNHLYFYWYRQILGQKVEFLVSFYNNEISEKSEIFDDQFSVERPDGSNFTLKIRSTKLEDSAMYFCASIPLGYEQYFGPGTRLTVT.

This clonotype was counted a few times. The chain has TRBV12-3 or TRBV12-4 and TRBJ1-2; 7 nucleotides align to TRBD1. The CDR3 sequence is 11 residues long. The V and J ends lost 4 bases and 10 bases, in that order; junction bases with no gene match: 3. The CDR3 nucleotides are TGTGCCAGCAGTTCGGGACAGACCTACACCTTC. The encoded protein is CASSSGQTYTF.

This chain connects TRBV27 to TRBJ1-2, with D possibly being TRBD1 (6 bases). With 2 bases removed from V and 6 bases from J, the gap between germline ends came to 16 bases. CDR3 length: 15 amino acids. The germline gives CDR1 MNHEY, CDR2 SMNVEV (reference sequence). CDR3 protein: CASSLGTGLPNGYTF. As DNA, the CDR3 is TGTGCCAGCAGTTTAGGTACAGGGCTCCCTAATGGCTACACCTTC.

The CDR3 protein is CASSTHQSYEQYF. Written as DNA, the CDR3 is TGTGCCAGCAGCACGCACCAGTCCTACGAGCAGTACTTC. V gene TRBV12-3 or TRBV12-4 combines with J gene TRBJ2-7; D uncertain. V was pared by 6 bases and J by 1 base, with 10 bases between. CDR3 size: 13 residues.

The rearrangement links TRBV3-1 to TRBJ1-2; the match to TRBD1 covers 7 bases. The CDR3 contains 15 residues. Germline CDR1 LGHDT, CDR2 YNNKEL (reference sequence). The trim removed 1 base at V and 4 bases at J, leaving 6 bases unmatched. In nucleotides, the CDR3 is TGTGCCAGCAGCCAAGTCCTCCAGGGGGGCTATGGCTACACCTTC. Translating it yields CASSQVLQGGYGYTF.

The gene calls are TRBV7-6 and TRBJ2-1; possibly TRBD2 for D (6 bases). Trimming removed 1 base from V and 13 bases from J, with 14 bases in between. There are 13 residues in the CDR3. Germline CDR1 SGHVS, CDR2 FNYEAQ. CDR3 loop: CASSLVGDSHQFF. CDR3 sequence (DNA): TGTGCCAGCAGCTTAGTGGGGGACTCCCACCAGTTCTTC.

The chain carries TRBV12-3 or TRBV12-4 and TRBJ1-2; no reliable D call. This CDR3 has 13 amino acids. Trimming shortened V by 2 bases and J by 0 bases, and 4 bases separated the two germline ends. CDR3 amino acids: CASSLPSNYGYTF. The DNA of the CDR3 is TGTGCCAGCAGTTTACCTTCTAACTATGGCTACACCTTC.

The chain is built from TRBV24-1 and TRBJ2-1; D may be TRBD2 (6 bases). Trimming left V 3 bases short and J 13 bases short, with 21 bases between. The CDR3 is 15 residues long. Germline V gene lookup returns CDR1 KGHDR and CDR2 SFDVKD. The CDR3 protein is CATSDVESGVERQFF. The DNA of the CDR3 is TGTGCCACCAGTGATGTGGAGTCGGGAGTTGAAAGACAGTTCTTC.

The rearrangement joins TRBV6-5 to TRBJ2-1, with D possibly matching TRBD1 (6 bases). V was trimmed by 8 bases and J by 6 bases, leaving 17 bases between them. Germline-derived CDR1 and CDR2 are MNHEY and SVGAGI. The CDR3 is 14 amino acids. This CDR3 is CASQQGRVSNEQFF. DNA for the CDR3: TGTGCCAGCCAACAGGGACGGGTTAGCAATGAGCAGTTCTTC.

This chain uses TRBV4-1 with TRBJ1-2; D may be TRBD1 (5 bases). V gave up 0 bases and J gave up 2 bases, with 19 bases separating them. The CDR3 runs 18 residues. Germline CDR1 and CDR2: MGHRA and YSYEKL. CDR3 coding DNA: TGCGCCAGCAGCCAAGATTACCCTAGGACAACAACGAACTATGGCTACACCTTC. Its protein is CASSQDYPRTTTNYGYTF.

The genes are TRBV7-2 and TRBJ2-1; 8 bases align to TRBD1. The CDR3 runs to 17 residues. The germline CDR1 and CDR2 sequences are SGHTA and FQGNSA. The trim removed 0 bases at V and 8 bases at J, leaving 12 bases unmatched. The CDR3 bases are TGTGCCAGCAGCTTAGCACCCGGGACAGGTAAAGGTTATGAGCAGTTCTTC. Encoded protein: CASSLAPGTGKGYEQFF.

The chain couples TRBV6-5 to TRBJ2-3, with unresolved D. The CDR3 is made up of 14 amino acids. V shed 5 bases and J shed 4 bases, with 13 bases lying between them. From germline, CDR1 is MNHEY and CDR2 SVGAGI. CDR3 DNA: TGTGCCAGCAGTAGAGCCAGTGGCGCAGATACGCAGTATTTT. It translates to CASSRASGADTQYF.